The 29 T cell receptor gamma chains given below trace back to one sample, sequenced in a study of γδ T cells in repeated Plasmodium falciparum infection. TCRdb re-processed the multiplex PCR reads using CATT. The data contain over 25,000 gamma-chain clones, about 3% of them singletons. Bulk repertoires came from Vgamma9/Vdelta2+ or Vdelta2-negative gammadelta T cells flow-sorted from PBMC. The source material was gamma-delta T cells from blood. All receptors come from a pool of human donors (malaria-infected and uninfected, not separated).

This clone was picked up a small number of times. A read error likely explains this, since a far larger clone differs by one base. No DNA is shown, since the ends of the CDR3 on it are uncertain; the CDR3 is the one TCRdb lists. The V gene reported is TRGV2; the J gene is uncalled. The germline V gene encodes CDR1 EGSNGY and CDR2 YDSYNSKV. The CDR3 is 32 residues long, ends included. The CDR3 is CATWDGRRIIRNSLAVEQHLLSQVSIGRIQHF.

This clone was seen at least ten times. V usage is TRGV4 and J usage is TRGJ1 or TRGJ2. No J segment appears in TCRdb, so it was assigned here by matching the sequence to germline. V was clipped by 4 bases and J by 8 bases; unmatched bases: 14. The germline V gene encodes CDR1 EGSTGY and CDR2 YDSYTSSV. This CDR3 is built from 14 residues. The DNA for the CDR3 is TGTGCCACCTGGGACGGCCCTTTCCTCGATAAGAAACTCTTT. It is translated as CATWDGPFLDKKLF.

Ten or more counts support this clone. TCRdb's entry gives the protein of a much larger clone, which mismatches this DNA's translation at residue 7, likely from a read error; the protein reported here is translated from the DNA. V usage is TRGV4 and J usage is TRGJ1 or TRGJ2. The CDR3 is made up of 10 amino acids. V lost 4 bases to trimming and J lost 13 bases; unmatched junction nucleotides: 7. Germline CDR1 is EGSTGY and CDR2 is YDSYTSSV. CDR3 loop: CATWDWTKLF. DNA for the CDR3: TGTGCCACCTGGGACTGGACCAAACTCTTT.

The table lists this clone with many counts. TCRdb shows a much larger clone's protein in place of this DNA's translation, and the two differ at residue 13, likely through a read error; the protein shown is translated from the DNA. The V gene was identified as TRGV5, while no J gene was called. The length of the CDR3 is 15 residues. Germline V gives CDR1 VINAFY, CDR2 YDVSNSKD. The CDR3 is CATWDRPVDYYKELF. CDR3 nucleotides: TGTGCCACCTGGGACAGGCCGGTTGATTATTATAAGGAACTCTTT.

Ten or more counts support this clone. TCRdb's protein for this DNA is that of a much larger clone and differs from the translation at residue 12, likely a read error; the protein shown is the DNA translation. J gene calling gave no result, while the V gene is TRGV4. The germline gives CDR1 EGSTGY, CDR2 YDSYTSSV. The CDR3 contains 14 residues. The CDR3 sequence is CATWDGANYYKELF. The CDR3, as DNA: TGTGCCACCTGGGATGGGGCGAATTATTATAAGGAACTCTTT.

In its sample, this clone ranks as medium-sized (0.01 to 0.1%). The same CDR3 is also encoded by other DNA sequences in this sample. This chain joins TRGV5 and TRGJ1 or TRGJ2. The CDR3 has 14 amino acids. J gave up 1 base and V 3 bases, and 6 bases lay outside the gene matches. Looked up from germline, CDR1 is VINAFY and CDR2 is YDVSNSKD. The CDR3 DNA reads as TGTGCCACCTGGGACCGTGATAATTATTATAAGAAACTCTTT. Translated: CATWDRDNYYKKLF.

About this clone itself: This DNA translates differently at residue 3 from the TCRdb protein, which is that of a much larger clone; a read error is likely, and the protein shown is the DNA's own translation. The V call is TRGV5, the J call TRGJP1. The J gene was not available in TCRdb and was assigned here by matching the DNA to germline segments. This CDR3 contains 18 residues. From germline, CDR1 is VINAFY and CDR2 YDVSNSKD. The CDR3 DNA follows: TGTGCCGCCTGGGACACCCCGAGGGGTTGGTCCACTGGTTGGTTCAAGATATTT. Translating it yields CAAWDTPRGWSTGWFKIF.

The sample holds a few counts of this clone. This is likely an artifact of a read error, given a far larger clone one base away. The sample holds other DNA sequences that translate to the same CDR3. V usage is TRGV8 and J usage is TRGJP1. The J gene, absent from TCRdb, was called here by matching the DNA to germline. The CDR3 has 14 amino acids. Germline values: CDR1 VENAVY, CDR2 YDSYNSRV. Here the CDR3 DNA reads TGTGCCACCTGGGACCTAACCACCGGTTGGTTCAAGATATTT. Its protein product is CATWDLTTGWFKIF.

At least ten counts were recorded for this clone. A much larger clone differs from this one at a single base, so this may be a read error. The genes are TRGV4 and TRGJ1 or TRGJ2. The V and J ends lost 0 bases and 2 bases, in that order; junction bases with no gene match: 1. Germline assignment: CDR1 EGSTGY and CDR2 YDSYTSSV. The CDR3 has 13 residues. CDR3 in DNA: TGTGCCACCTGGGATGGGCATTATTATAAGAAACTCTTT. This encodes CATWDGHYYKKLF.

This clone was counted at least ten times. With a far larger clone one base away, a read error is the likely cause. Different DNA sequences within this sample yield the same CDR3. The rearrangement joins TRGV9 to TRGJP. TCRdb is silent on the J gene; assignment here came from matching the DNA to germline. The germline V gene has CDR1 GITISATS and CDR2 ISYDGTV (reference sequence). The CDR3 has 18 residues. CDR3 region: CALWEVTQSELGKKIKVF. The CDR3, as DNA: TGTGCCTTATGGGAGGTGACCCAATCGGAGTTGGGCAAAAAAATCAAGGTATTT.

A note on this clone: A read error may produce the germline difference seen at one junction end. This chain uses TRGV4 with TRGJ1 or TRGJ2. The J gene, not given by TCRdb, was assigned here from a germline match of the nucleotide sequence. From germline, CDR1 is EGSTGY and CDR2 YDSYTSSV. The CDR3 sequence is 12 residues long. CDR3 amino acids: CAWDGRCYKKLF. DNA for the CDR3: TGCGCCTGGGATGGGCGGTGTTATAAGAAACTCTTT.

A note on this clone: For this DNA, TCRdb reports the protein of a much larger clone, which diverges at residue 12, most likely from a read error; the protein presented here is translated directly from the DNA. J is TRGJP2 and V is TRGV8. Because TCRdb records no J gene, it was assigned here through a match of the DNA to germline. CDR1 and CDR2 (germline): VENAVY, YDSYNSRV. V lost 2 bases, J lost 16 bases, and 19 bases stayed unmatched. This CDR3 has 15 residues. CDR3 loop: CATWDTKYAHGTKTF. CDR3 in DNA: TGTGCCACCTGGGATACCAAATACGCTCATGGGACCAAGACGTTT.

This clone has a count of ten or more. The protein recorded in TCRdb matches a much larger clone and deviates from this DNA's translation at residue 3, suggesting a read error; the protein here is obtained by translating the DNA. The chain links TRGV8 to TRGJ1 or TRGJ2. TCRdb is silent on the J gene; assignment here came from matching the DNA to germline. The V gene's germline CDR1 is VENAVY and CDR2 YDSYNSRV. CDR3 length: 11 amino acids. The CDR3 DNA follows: TGTGCCGCCTGGGATAGGTCGCAGAAACTCTTT. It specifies CAAWDRSQKLF.

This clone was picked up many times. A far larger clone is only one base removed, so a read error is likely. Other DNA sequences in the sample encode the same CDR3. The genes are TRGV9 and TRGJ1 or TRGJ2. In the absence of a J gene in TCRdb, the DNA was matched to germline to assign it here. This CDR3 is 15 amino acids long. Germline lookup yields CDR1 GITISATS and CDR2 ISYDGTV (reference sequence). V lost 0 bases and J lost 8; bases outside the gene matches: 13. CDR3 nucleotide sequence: TGTGCCTTGTGGGAGGTGCGGGGAAGAGAGGATAAGAAACTCTTT. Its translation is CALWEVRGREDKKLF.

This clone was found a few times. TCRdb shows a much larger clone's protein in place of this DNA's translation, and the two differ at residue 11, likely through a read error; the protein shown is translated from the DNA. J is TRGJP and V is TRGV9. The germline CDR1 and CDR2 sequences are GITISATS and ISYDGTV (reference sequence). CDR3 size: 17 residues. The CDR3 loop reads CALWEGKQELAKKIKVF. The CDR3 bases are TGTGCCTTGTGGGAAGGAAAACAAGAGTTGGCCAAAAAAATCAAGGTATTT.

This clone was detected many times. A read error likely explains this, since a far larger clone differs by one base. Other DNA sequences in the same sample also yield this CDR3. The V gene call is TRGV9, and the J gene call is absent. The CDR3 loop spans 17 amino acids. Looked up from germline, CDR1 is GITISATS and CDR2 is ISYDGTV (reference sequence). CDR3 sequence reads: CALWEFLKELGKKIKVF. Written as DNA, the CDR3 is TGTGCCTTGTGGGAATTCTTGAAAGAGTTGGGCAAAAAAATCAAGGTATTC.

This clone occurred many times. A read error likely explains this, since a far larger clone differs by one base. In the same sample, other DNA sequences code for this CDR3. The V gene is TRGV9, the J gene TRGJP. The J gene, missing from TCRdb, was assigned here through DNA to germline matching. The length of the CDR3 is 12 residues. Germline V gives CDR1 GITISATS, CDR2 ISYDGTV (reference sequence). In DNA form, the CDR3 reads TGTGCCCTGTGGGAGGTTAGGAAAATCAAGGTATTT. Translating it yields CALWEVRKIKVF.

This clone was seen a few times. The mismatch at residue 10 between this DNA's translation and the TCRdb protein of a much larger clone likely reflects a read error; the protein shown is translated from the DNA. DNA of the CDR3: TGTGCCTTGTGGGAGGTGCTCTGGTATGATAAGAAACTCTTT. Protein product: CALWEVLWYDKKLF. J is TRGJ1 or TRGJ2 and V is TRGV9. In the absence of a J gene in TCRdb, the DNA was matched to germline to assign it here. With 0 bases clipped from V and 8 bases from J, the junction kept 10 bases outside the gene matches. CDR1 is GITISATS, CDR2 ISYDGTV, per germline (reference sequence). The CDR3 runs 14 residues.

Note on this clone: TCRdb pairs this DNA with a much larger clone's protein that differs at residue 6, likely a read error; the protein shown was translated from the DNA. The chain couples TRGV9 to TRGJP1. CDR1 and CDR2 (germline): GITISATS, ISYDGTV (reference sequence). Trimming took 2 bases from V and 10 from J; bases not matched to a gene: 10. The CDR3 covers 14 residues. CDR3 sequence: CALWEAQSLWFKIF. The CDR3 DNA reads TGTGCCTTGTGGGAGGCGCAGAGTCTTTGGTTCAAGATATTT.

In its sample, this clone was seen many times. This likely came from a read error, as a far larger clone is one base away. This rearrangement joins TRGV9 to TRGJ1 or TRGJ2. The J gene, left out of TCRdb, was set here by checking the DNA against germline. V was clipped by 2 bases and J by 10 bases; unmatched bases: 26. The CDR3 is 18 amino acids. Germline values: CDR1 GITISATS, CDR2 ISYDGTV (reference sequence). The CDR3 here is CALWEGHQGPIRYLKKLF. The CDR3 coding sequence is TGTGCCTTGTGGGAGGGCCACCAGGGTCCCATACGCTACCTAAAGAAACTCTTT.

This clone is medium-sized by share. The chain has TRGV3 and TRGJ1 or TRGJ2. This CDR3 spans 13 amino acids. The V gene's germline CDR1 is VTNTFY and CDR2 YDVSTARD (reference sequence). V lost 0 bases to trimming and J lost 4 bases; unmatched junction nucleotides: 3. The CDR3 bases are TGTGCCACCTGGGACAGGCCCTATTATAAGAAACTCTTT. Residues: CATWDRPYYKKLF.

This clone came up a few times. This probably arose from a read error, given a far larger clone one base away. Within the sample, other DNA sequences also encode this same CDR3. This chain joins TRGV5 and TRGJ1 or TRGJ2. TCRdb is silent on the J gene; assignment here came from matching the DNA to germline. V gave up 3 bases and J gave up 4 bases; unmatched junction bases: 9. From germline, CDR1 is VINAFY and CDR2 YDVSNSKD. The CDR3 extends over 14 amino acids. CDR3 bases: TGTGCCACCTGGGACCGTGATAACTATTATAAGAAACTCTTT. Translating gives CATWDRDNYYKKLF.

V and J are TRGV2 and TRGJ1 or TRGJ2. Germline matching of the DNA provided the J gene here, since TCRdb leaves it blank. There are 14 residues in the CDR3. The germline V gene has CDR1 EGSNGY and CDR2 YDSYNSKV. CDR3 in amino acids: CAPGTGNLGYKKLF. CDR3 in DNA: TGTGCACCTGGGACGGGTAACCTTGGTTATAAGAAACTCTTT.

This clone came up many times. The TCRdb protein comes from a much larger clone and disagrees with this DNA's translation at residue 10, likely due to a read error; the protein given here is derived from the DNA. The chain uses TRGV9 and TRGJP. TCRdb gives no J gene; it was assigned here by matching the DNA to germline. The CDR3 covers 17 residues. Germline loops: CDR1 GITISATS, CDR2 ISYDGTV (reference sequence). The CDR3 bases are TGTGCCTTGTGGGAGCTCCCCCGGGAGTCGGGCAAAAAAATCAAGGTATTT. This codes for CALWELPRESGKKIKVF.

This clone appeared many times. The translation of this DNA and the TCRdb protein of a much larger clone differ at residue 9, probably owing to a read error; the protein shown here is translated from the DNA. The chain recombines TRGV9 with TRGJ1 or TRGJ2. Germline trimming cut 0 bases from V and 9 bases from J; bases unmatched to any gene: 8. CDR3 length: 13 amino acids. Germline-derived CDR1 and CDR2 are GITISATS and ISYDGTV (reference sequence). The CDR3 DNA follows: TGTGCCTTGTGGGAGGTGCGTTGGTGTAAGAAACTCTTT. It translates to CALWEVRWCKKLF.

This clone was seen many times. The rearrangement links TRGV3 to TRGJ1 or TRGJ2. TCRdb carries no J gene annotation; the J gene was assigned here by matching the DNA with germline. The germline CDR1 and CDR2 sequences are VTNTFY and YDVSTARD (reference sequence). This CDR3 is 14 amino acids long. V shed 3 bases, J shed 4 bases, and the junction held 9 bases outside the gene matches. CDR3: CATWDLCVYYKKLF. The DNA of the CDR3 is TGTGCCACCTGGGACCTCTGTGTATATTATAAGAAACTCTTT.

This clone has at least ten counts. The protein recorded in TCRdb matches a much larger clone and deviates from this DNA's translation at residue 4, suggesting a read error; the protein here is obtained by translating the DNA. DNA for the CDR3: TGTGCCTTGGGGGAGGAGCGAAATTATTATAAGAAACTCTTT. As protein: CALGEERNYYKKLF. This chain links TRGV9 with TRGJ1 or TRGJ2. CDR3 length equals 14 residues. CDR1 and CDR2 (germline): GITISATS, ISYDGTV (reference sequence).

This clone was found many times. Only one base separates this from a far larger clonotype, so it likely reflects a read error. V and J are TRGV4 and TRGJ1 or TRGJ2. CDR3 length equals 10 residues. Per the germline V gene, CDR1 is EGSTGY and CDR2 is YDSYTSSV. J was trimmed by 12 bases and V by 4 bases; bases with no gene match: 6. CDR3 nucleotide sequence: TGTGCCACCTGGGAGCATAGGAAACTCTTT. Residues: CATWEHRKLF.

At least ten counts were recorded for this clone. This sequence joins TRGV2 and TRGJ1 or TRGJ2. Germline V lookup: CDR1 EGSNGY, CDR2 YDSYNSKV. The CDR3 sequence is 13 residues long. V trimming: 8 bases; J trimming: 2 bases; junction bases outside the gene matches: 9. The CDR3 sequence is CATSSVDYYKKLF. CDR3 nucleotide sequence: TGTGCCACCTCCTCGGTTGATTATTATAAGAAACTCTTT.